This T cell receptor beta chain appears in the sequencing data of a study of T-cell reconstitution after alpha-beta-depleted transplantation in children. As it was prepared, the TCRbeta library received unique molecular identifiers. Via MiXCR, TCRdb re-called the PCR reads, giving one row per CDR3 protein. The sample has around 600,000 distinct CDR3 sequences, about 21% seen once. This clonotype was seen repeatedly, ten times or more. Its antigen is unidentified. Study outcomes and limitations: TCRbeta diversity was high at day 60 in some patients (a result of surviving recipient T cells and thymic progenitors). After one year, T-cell counts and TCRbeta diversity mostly came from new T cells. There were reportedly several hundred expanded graft clones from which alpha-beta T cells came about two months after transplant.

Trimming stripped 5 bases from V and 6 bases from J, with 15 bases between. The CDR3 runs to 14 residues. Per germline, CDR1 SGHAT and CDR2 FQNNGV. The source is a boy under two years old who had a stem cell transplant for acute myeloid leukemia, so the T cells may come from the graft donor. The rearrangement uses TRBV11-2 and TRBJ2-3; TRBD1 might be the D (5 bases). The sequencing here drew on PBMCs, mostly from graft donor cells, taken 360 days after TCRalphabeta/CD19-depleted stem cell transplant. CDR3 amino acids: CASSPGQARDTQYF. CDR3 in DNA: TGTGCCAGCAGCCCCGGACAAGCCCGGGATACGCAGTATTTT.